One and the same sample provided the 4 T cell receptor beta chains below, sequenced in a study of regulatory T cells in long-lasting Graves disease. As to time point: newly diagnosed GD, antithyroid drugs for less than 3 months. From PBMCs, RNA was extracted and then used to make the TCR library. Construction of TCR beta libraries relied on iRepertoire HTBI primers and on Arm-PCR targeting CDR3 regions. MiXCR was run by TCRdb on the multiplex PCR reads, yielding one entry per CDR3 protein. The sample comprises approximately 470,000 distinct CDR3 sequences, around 16% of which are singletons, and more than 9% rests with the top ten. These records were also assigned to another study, of T cells in Graves' hyperthyroidism and ophthalmopathy.

The input for sequencing was peripheral blood mononuclear cells (PBMCs), taken at new diagnosis, from a patient treated with antithyroid drugs. The receptors come from a man in his forties or fifties with Graves disease.

This clonotype has ten or more counts. V gene TRBV7-2 combines with J gene TRBJ2-6; D is uncertain. The V gene lost 3 bases and the J gene lost 4 bases, with 4 bases spanning the gap. The CDR3 has 13 amino acids. CDR1 is SGHTA and CDR2 is FQGNSA in the germline V gene. The CDR3, as DNA: TGTGCCAGCAGCTTGCCCGGGGCCAACGTCCTGACTTTC. As protein: CASSLPGANVLTF.

In its sample, this clonotype was seen many times. The V gene is TRBV2, the J gene TRBJ2-5, with 13 bases that match TRBD2. V was pared by 6 bases and J by 5 bases, with 9 bases of the junction left unmatched. Germline V gene sequence: CDR1 SNHLY, CDR2 FYNNEI. This CDR3 has 16 residues. CDR3 residues: CASSPGLAGDVETQYF. DNA of the CDR3: TGTGCCAGCAGCCCCGGACTAGCGGGAGATGTGGAGACCCAGTACTTC.

This clonotype showed up just a few times. CDR3 DNA: TGTGCCAGCAGTTACTCGATGGGAAACACCATATATTTT. Encoded protein: CASSYSMGNTIYF. The chain employs TRBV6-5 and TRBJ1-3, with D hard to call. The V and J ends lost 0 bases and 4 bases respectively, with 4 bases between them. This CDR3 region has 13 residues. CDR1 is MNHEY, CDR2 SVGAGI, per germline.

Details on this clonotype: A far larger clone is just one base off, so this is likely a read error. The chain is built from TRBV7-3 and TRBJ2-4; possibly TRBD2 for D (5 bases). Trimming removed 2 bases from V and 13 bases from J, with 24 bases in between. From germline, CDR1 is SGHTA and CDR2 FQGTGA. CDR3 length equals 16 residues. Written as DNA, the CDR3 is TGTGCCAGCAGCTTATCCCGGGATCTCGGCTACAATGAGCAGTACTTC. Protein: CASSLSRDLGYNEQYF.